One T cell receptor beta chain is described in this entry. The assay was immunoSEQ multiplex PCR, and TCRdb's table has in-frame clones only and misses some. The sample consists of about 79,000 clones, more than 75% of them appearing once. The data derive from a study of T cells in localized non-small cell lung cancer. CDR1 and CDR2 from the germline V gene are SGHNT and YYREEE (reference sequence). The V and J ends lost 1 base and 5 bases respectively, with 7 bases between them. This CDR3 is built from 12 residues. The TCR comes from a woman aged 35-75 years with stage I squamous cell lung carcinoma. Specimen: peripheral blood, collected before any cancer treatment. The chain employs TRBV5-4 and TRBJ2-7; unclear D gene. CDR3 coding DNA: TGTGCCAGCAGCTTGTTTTTGAACGAGCAGTACTTC. Residues: CASSLFLNEQYF.